This T cell receptor beta chain is from a study of cytomegalovirus exposure and HLA in healthy donors (dated by TCRdb to 2016 to 2017). With respect to the entire study: According to an earlier analysis of around 600 of the donors, 150 million to 200 million T cells yielded 117 million unique TCR beta sequences and around 280 Gb of sequence data. An early release that covered fewer than 800 HLA-typed donors contained about 300 gigabases of sequencing data and roughly 84 million unique TCR sequences. Of the 300 to 500 genotyped donors, 75% to 85% were placed in the genetic ancestry cluster associated with self-reported Caucasian donors. The study aimed to test whether signatures of past pathogen exposure could be identified by cataloging public T cell receptors. The study used immunosequencing to profile the T cell repertoires of approximately 650 subjects and linked those repertoires to cytomegalovirus serostatus. Besides the first cohort of roughly 640 subjects, a separate validation cohort made up of some 110 different subjects was used. High-throughput TCR immunosequencing, statistical association of individual TCRs with disease status, and machine learning were combined to predict cytomegalovirus infection status. To study patterns of TCR occurrence, a later analysis re-analyzed previously published TCR beta repertoires from around 670 donors and added high-resolution HLA genotyping. In the later analysis, no new phenotypic data were used to find candidate immune exposures; instead, reliance was placed on TCR beta sequences and their occurrence across donors. An earlier analysis of some 500 of the donors applied high-throughput TCR beta sequencing to assess whether each TCR beta V gene segment acted as functional or pseudogenic. Donor age, sex, ethnicity and CMV serostatus were collected together with the repertoire data. In a later genetic analysis, genome-wide SNP genotypes for about three fifths of the roughly 670 donors were used, and that subset was treated as a discovery cohort. Every repertoire in the discovery cohort had been generated on one and the same sequencing platform. Both class I and class II loci were covered by HLA typing, at four-digit resolution. Typing coverage varied by locus: roughly 620-640 donors for A, B, C, DRB1 and DQB1; more than 500 for DQA1; over 600 for DPA1; some 470 for DPB1. Roughly five DR-DQ haplotypes were handled as single units for association and clustering because linkage in the cohort was strong. Among roughly 400 genotyped donors of the cohort, an average of about 220,000 unique TCR beta nucleotide sequences was sequenced per donor, of which about 20% were non-productive.

Concerning this clone: No antigen is known for it. One base away there is no much larger clone; base qualities are not given.

From a lookup of the germline V gene, CDR1 and CDR2 are MNHNS and SASEGT. From the cysteine up to the phenylalanine, the CDR3 has a length of 13 residues. Just the 39-base CDR3 DNA is kept, in frame starting at base 1. Trimming takes 7 bases from V and 4 bases from J, and the germline ends sit 13 bases apart. Findings and caveats that apply to the study as a whole: Compared with equally common non-associated chains, HLA-associated TCR beta chains in a later analysis were more clonally expanded and had lower generation probabilities. When HLA alleles, especially DR and DQ, strongly co-occurred, TCR associations were difficult to assign to individual alleles. Because counts were too low, some 17 rarely observed V segments, including chromosome 9 orphons, were left out of the earlier analysis of about 620 of the donors. Correlated functional status among segregating V segments might be attributable to linkage disequilibrium, but an unknown experimental factor could not be ruled out. The study gave a list of 150 to 200 TCR beta chains associated with cytomegalovirus. In this cohort, only TCR beta chains were sequenced, and detectable features were limited by the absence of alpha or paired-chain data. Because some donors lacked HLA typing at each locus, the association tests relied only on the typed subset. Broadly in line with IMGT annotations, most TCR beta V segments showed up in productive rearrangements about 87% or about 30% of the time in an earlier analysis of 450 to 750 of the donors. Some IMGT-functional V segments, including TRBV6-2 and TRBV6-3, could not be told apart with the 87-base-pair reads, so those segments were excluded. A further reported finding was that TCR beta sequences accurately predicted the HLA-A and HLA-B alleles for most subjects in the first cohort. According to the authors, the approach could potentially be generalized to other disease states and immunological phenotypes. According to a later analysis, most CMV-associated TCR beta chains appeared to be HLA-restricted, and the HLA associations seemed to be driven largely by CMV exposure. In a later genetic analysis, a missense DCLRE1C variant was associated with V-gene and J-gene trimming of TCR beta chains, and the association was replicated in an independent cohort. While some public TCRs were present in many individuals, most TCR sequences turned up only very rarely across donors. A later analysis reported that several top co-occurrence clusters appeared linked to parvovirus B19, influenza, CMV and Epstein-Barr virus. According to a later analysis, TCR association rates differed among HLA loci, with DRB1 alleles showing the most associated TCRs and HLA-C alleles showing the fewest. A later analysis associated 15,000 or so TCR beta sequences with specific HLA alleles at a false discovery rate of 0.05. A later genetic analysis reported fewer N-insertions in productive TCRs among donors in an Asian-associated ancestry cluster than the roughly 620-donor mean. A few of the identified cytomegalovirus-associated TCR beta chains were confirmed in vitro to be specific for cytomegalovirus antigens. For the cohort, immune exposure information was limited to CMV serostatus. The presence/absence analyses assumed that sequencing depth was roughly uniform across donors, and that assumption may not be true. The classifier was reported to diagnose cytomegalovirus status with high specificity and sensitivity in both the original and validation cohorts. A group of highly shared sequence variants was considered likely to be a technical artifact of the sequencing pipeline.

Libraries were prepared through the immunoSEQ multiplex PCR assay. For the multiplex PCR, a mixture combining 60 forward primers for TCR Vbeta segments and 13 reverse primers for TCR Jbeta segments was used. The CDR3 region of rearranged TCR beta genes was amplified from genomic DNA with a multiplex PCR assay. The amplified TCR beta libraries were sequenced on the Illumina HiSeq System as 87-base-pair reads. The paper's data handling went like this. In a later analysis, tens of millions of unique TCR beta chains were counted across the 650 to 700 repertoires, and approximately 11 million of these chains were shared by at least two donors. A nearest-neighbor algorithm error-corrected the raw reads and collapsed the reads into unique sequences, merging closely related sequences to remove PCR and sequencing errors. CDR3 sequences were aligned to IMGT reference sequences to assign V, D and J gene segments. For a sequence to be retained, a match of at least six nucleotides to both a V gene segment and a J gene segment was required. Rearrangements were classified as productive when the CDR3 lacked stop codons and remained in frame with V and J, and all other rearrangements were classified as non-productive. Following IMGT convention, CDR3 was defined as the stretch from the second conserved V-encoded cysteine to the conserved J-encoded phenylalanine. Sequences without an unambiguous match to a single V gene segment were excluded from the earlier analysis of almost 600 of the donors. In an earlier analysis of approximately 500 of the donors, a V segment was called functional when productive rearrangements were above 56.7%, and segregating when the standard deviation between donors exceeded 5%. A statistical classification framework was built for diagnosing cytomegalovirus status from the catalog of TCR beta chain sequences. In a later analysis, V and J genes were assigned by comparing TCR nucleotide sequences against IMGT/GENE-DB human TR gene sequences. In a later analysis, CDR3 sequences and most-parsimonious VDJ recombination scenarios were assigned using the TCRdist pipeline. In a later analysis, each TCR beta chain was defined by its CDR3 amino acid sequence together with its V-gene family, and reads lacking a unique V-gene family were excluded. As a way to deal with suspected cross-contamination and a sequencing artifact, a later analysis dropped more than 500 nucleotide sequences that were highly shared and had low generation probability. In a later analysis, a clonal expansion index was calculated for each public chain from normalized within-repertoire ranks of inferred template counts. A later analysis computed generation probabilities with a VDJ recombination model fitted to out-of-frame rearrangements, and checked the results against IGoR. Hypergeometric tests were used in a later analysis to score TCR-TCR, TCR-HLA and TCR-CMV co-occurrence, with a repertoire-size bias correction applied to the TCR pairs. To estimate false discovery rates, a later analysis permuted the HLA or CMV assignments 20 times. In a later analysis, co-occurring TCRs were grouped using DBSCAN, and TCRdist sequence similarity was added for clustering within HLA-allele-positive subsets. Repertoires with fewer than 30,000 or more than 120,000 public chains were left out of co-occurrence clustering, as were about five repertoires with anomalous nucleotide sharing. TCRdb's version of the immuneACCESS table is confined to in-frame rearrangements and falls short of the full clone set. An unresolved V gene accounts for under half of the shortfall where checked; the remainder is of unknown origin. V and J calls and clone size are as listed in that table; D and trimming were resolved from the DNA. This sample lists 40,000 to 45,000 clones; roughly half were detected once. The top ten clones comprise about 12% of the sample.

The cohort was made up of several hundred healthy bone marrow donors. At the time of sampling, every cohort member was nominally healthy, though immune exposures that went unrecorded were likely present. CMV serostatus was positive for approximately 300 and negative for about half of the roughly 700 cohort members, and was not recorded for this donor. A peripheral blood sample was collected from each donor, and TCR beta sequencing was performed on peripheral blood mononuclear cells. The Qiagen DNeasy Blood Extraction Kit was used to extract genomic DNA from the blood cell samples. Recombination linked TRBV6-1 to TRBJ1-2, with the D gene not clear enough to name. The source material was PBMCs. This TCR derives from a human donor in good health. The DNA reads as follows: TGTGCCAGCATGCCCCGGGATCGCTATGGCTACACCTTC. The translation is CASMPRDRYGYTF.